The 18 T cell receptor beta chains below come from one sample, sequenced in a study of radiotherapy plus CTLA-4 blockade in lung cancer. Repertoires were generated with immunoSEQ multiplex PCR, while TCRdb's copy carries only in-frame clones and drops some. The repertoire holds 11,000 to 15,000 clones, around 87% seen once, with under 15% in the top ten. The sequencing here drew on peripheral blood, taken from a patient treated with radiotherapy plus ipilimumab. The origin of the receptors is a human donor with non-small cell lung cancer that progressed on radiotherapy plus ipilimumab. Some clones in this sample may be carry-over from other donors' samples.

The chain links TRBV19 to TRBJ2-7, with a weak D call TRBD2 (5 bases). The CDR3 is 16 residues long. V lost 4 bases, J lost 2 bases, and 18 bases lay in between. Germline V gene data show CDR1 as LNHDA and CDR2 as SQIVND (reference sequence). CDR3 sequence: CASSRDARTGTYEQYF. CDR3 DNA sequence: TGTGCCAGTAGTAGAGACGCGAGGACCGGGACCTACGAGCAGTACTTC.

Here the CDR3 DNA reads TGTGCCAGTAGTATAAGCGGGAGAAGCACAGATACGCAGTATTTT. Its protein product is CASSISGRSTDTQYF. The J gene is TRBJ2-3, the V gene TRBV19; the match to TRBD2 covers 8 bases. The CDR3 runs to 15 residues. V shed 2 bases, J shed 0 bases, and the junction held 1 base outside the gene matches. Germline V gene sequence: CDR1 LNHDA, CDR2 SQIVND (reference sequence). The full variable domain, rest sourced from reference TRBV19 and TRBJ2-3, is DGGITQSPKYLFRKEGQNVTLSCEQNLNHDAMYWYRQDPGQGLRLIYYSQIVNDFQKGDIAEGYSVSREKKESFPLTVTSAQKNPTAFYLCASSISGRSTDTQYFGPGTRLTVL.

The chain is built from TRBV15 and TRBJ2-7, with 9 bases aligning to TRBD1. Germline loops: CDR1 LNHNV, CDR2 YYDKDF (reference sequence). Germline trimming cut 5 bases from V and 5 bases from J; bases unmatched to any gene: 4. The CDR3 runs to 13 residues. The CDR3 protein is CATSGTGWDEQYF. DNA for the CDR3: TGTGCCACCAGCGGGACAGGGTGGGACGAGCAGTACTTC.

This clone was detected only once. This chain uses TRBV4-1 with TRBJ1-1, with 7 bases that match TRBD1. The CDR3 has 14 amino acids. Germline-derived CDR1 and CDR2 are MGHRA and YSYEKL. Unmatched junction bases numbered 5, after V lost 4 bases and J lost 3 bases. The CDR3 DNA follows: TGCGCCAGCAGCCTTTCTACAGGGGACACTGAAGCTTTCTTT. This encodes CASSLSTGDTEAFF.

In DNA, the CDR3 is TGTGCCAGTAGTATCTCGTCGGACAGGCGATATGGCTACACCTTC. It codes for CASSISSDRRYGYTF. The chain couples TRBV19 to TRBJ1-2; 7 positions match TRBD1. In germline, CDR1 is LNHDA, CDR2 SQIVND (reference sequence). With 3 bases clipped from V and 5 bases from J, the junction kept 9 bases outside the gene matches. This CDR3 has 15 residues. Combining the CDR3 with reference TRBV19 and TRBJ1-2 gives the whole variable domain DGGITQSPKYLFRKEGQNVTLSCEQNLNHDAMYWYRQDPGQGLRLIYYSQIVNDFQKGDIAEGYSVSREKKESFPLTVTSAQKNPTAFYLCASSISSDRRYGYTFGSGTRLTVV.

The rearrangement links TRBV2 to TRBJ2-3, with TRBD2 identical over 7 bases. This CDR3 has 14 residues. Germline V gene lookup returns CDR1 SNHLY and CDR2 FYNNEI. The ends lost 6 bases at V and 0 bases at J; junction bases unmatched: 3. DNA for the CDR3: TGTGCCAGCAGCGGACTAGTCAGCACAGATACGCAGTATTTT. Translating it yields CASSGLVSTDTQYF.

This chain joins TRBV6-6 and TRBJ2-1; 13 bases match TRBD2. This CDR3 contains 15 residues. V trimming: 7 bases; J trimming: 3 bases; junction bases outside the gene matches: 3. Germline V gene sequence: CDR1 MNHNY, CDR2 SVGAGI (reference sequence). DNA of the CDR3: TGTGCCAGCATGACTAGCGGGGGGCTCTACAATGAGCAGTTCTTC. Protein: CASMTSGGLYNEQFF.

The V and J genes are TRBV27 and TRBJ2-1; tentative D call: TRBD2 (6 bases). With 3 bases removed from V and 3 bases from J, the gap between germline ends came to 12 bases. Germline V lookup: CDR1 MNHEY, CDR2 SMNVEV (reference sequence). This CDR3 region has 15 residues. The CDR3: CASSFGQDYYNEQFF. Written as DNA, the CDR3 is TGTGCCAGCAGTTTTGGGCAGGACTACTACAATGAGCAGTTCTTC.

V is TRBV7-2 and J is TRBJ1-2; D not resolved. Trimming took 4 bases from V and 4 from J, leaving 16 bases between them. Germline V gene lookup returns CDR1 SGHTA and CDR2 FQGNSA. The CDR3 consists of 15 residues. The CDR3 DNA reads TGTGCCAGCAGCTCTCACCGGGTCCCCCTCTATGGCTACACCTTC. Translated: CASSSHRVPLYGYTF.

The CDR3 reads CASSLEGGGAVSENIQYF. The CDR3 nucleotides read TGCGCCAGCAGCTTGGAGGGCGGGGGGGCAGTCTCGGAAAACATTCAGTACTTC. The V gene is TRBV5-1, the J gene TRBJ2-4, with 9 nucleotides matching TRBD2. This CDR3 has 18 residues. Germline V CDR1 and CDR2: SGHRS, YFSETQ. V trimming: 0 bases; J trimming: 5 bases; junction bases outside the gene matches: 12.

The chain links TRBV5-1 to TRBJ2-1, with 10 nucleotides matching TRBD1. CDR1 and CDR2 from the germline V gene are SGHRS and YFSETQ. V dropped 6 bases and J dropped 7; count of bases not matched to a gene: 10. This CDR3 region has 15 residues. In DNA form, the CDR3 reads TGCGCCAGCATTACAGGACAGGGGGATAATAATGAGCAGTTCTTC. Its translation is CASITGQGDNNEQFF.

The genes are TRBV11-2 and TRBJ2-2; D gene unclear. CDR3 length: 13 residues. From germline, CDR1 is SGHAT and CDR2 FQNNGV. V lost 1 base to trimming and J lost 5 bases, with 5 bases between them. CDR3 in DNA: TGTGCCAGCAGCTTAGGGCGGACCGGGGAGCTGTTTTTT. Encoded protein: CASSLGRTGELFF.

The V gene is TRBV6-1, the J gene TRBJ2-7; 8 nucleotides match TRBD2. CDR3 length: 15 amino acids. J gave up 5 bases and V 6 bases, and 12 bases lay outside the gene matches. Germline V gives CDR1 MNHNS, CDR2 SASEGT. The CDR3 region is CASRALSGSRNEQYF. The CDR3 bases are TGTGCCAGCAGAGCCCTAAGCGGGAGTAGGAACGAGCAGTACTTC.

CDR3 in amino acids: CASSLTGGNEKLFF. CDR3 sequence (DNA): TGTGCCAGCAGCTTAACAGGGGGAAATGAAAAACTGTTTTTT. V is TRBV11-2 and J is TRBJ1-4; TRBD1 matches at 8 bases. Per the germline V gene, CDR1 is SGHAT and CDR2 is FQNNGV. V shed 2 bases and J 5 bases; nucleotides not matched to a gene: 1. The CDR3 loop spans 14 amino acids.

CDR3 coding DNA: TGTGCCAGCAGCTTAGGTGCGTCCTTAGCTTTCTTT. Translating it yields CASSLGASLAFF. This chain joins TRBV11-2 and TRBJ1-1; D call uncertain. This CDR3 spans 12 amino acids. Trimming left V 1 base short and J 10 bases short, with 10 bases between. The germline V gene encodes CDR1 SGHAT and CDR2 FQNNGV.

The chain combines TRBV29-1 with TRBJ2-3; 10 nucleotides line up with TRBD2. Germline loops: CDR1 SQVTM, CDR2 ANQGSEA. Losses at the gene ends were 6 bases for V and 3 bases for J; bases not matched to a gene: 6. The CDR3 is 14 amino acids. The CDR3 DNA reads TGCAGCGTCCAAGCGGGGGGGGCGACAGATACGCAGTATTTT. Protein sequence: CSVQAGGATDTQYF.

CDR3: CASSTRLAGAYETQYF. The DNA for the CDR3 is TGTGCCAGTAGTACACGACTAGCGGGAGCCTATGAGACCCAGTACTTC. The J gene is TRBJ2-5, the V gene TRBV19; 12 nucleotides align to TRBD2. V was clipped by 4 bases and J by 5 bases; unmatched bases: 8. From germline, CDR1 is LNHDA and CDR2 SQIVND (reference sequence). The CDR3 has 16 amino acids.

This chain connects TRBV11-2 to TRBJ1-1, with TRBD1 as a possible D gene (5 bases). CDR3 length: 16 residues. Between the trimmed V and J ends, which lost 6 bases and 3 bases, there was a span of 20 bases. Germline-derived CDR1 and CDR2 are SGHAT and FQNNGV. CDR3 coding DNA: TGTGCCAGCAGTTGGGGAGGGGCCCGGGCGGACACTGAAGCTTTCTTT. The encoded protein is CASSWGGARADTEAFF. The whole variable domain, filled in from reference TRBV11-2 and TRBJ1-1, reads EAGVAQSPRYKIIEKRQSVAFWCNPISGHATLYWYQQILGQGPKLLIQFQNNGVVDDSQLPKDRFSAERLKGVDSTLKIQPAKLEDSAVYLCASSWGGARADTEAFFGQGTRLTVV.